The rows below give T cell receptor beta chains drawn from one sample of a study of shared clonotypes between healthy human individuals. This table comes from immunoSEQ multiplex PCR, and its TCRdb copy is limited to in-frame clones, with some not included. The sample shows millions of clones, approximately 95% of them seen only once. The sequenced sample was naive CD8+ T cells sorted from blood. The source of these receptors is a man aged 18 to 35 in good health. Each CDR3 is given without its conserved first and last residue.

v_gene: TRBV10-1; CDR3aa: ASSDPSSYEQY
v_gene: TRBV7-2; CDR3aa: ASSLVLAGEDEQY
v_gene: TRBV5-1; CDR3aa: ASSFWGAGTEAF
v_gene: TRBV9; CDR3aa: ASSVGGNSYEQY
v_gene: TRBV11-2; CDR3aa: ASSLGSLDEKLF
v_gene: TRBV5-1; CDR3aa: ASSLVLGDEQY
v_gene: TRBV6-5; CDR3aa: ASSYGTDTQY
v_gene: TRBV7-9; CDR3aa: ASSLKSQAYEQY
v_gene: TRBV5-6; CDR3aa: ASSLRNQETQY
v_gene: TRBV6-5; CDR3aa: ASSYSSSNYGYT
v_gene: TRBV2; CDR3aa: ANPERDSPYNEQF